Listed here are 25 T cell receptor beta chains from one sample, sequenced in a study of T cell clones after liver transplantation. The table came from immunoSEQ multiplex PCR; TCRdb's copy has only in-frame clones and leaves some out. The top ten clones hold 0.75% to 0.85% of a sample with some 120,000 clones, 90% of them seen once. Sequenced material: CD4+ T cells from blood, taken 12 months after liver transplant. The receptors originated from a human patient who received a liver transplant. The graft donor may have contributed some T cells.

This chain uses TRBV14 with TRBJ2-7; 9 bases are a match to TRBD2. The CDR3 contains 14 residues. The germline V gene encodes CDR1 SGHDN and CDR2 FVKESK. Losses at the gene ends were 5 bases for V and 1 base for J; bases not matched to a gene: 3. CDR3 in amino acids: CASSSGLASYEQYF. The CDR3 coding sequence is TGTGCCAGCAGCTCCGGACTAGCGTCCTACGAGCAGTACTTC.

The chain links TRBV7-9 to TRBJ2-5; the D gene could be TRBD1 or TRBD2 (6 bases each). Germline CDR1 SEHNR, CDR2 FQNEAQ (reference sequence). V lost 8 bases and J lost 5, with 12 bases in between. This CDR3 has 12 residues. DNA for the CDR3: TGTGCCAGCGTGGGGGGCAGGGAGACCCAGTACTTC. It specifies CASVGGRETQYF.

The chain has TRBV2 and TRBJ2-5; D is unclear. The DNA end lines up better with TRBJ2-7; the J call may be wrong. CDR3 size: 14 residues. Looked up from germline, CDR1 is SNHLY and CDR2 is FYNNEI. The CDR3 DNA is TGTGCCAGCAGTGAAGACGGGCTTTCGGGCGAGCAGTACTTC. Amino acids: CASSEDGLSGEQYF.

V usage is TRBV11-2 and J usage is TRBJ2-7; D not resolved. Germline assignment: CDR1 SGHAT and CDR2 FQNNGV. The CDR3 covers 14 residues. V dropped 2 bases and J dropped 0 bases, with 8 bases sitting between them. In DNA, the CDR3 is TGTGCCAGCAGCTTACTCGGAGCCTCCTACGAGCAGTACTTC. This encodes CASSLLGASYEQYF. The entire variable domain, with the rest obtained from reference TRBV11-2 and TRBJ2-7, is as follows: EAGVAQSPRYKIIEKRQSVAFWCNPISGHATLYWYQQILGQGPKLLIQFQNNGVVDDSQLPKDRFSAERLKGVDSTLKIQPAKLEDSAVYLCASSLLGASYEQYFGPGTRLTVT.

V usage is TRBV7-2 and J usage is TRBJ2-5; D is ambiguous. The V end lost 2 bases, the J end lost 2 bases, and 9 bases lay between the germline ends. Germline V gene lookup returns CDR1 SGHTA and CDR2 FQGNSA. The CDR3 is 14 residues long. The chain's CDR3 is CASSLTSPQETQYF. The CDR3 DNA follows: TGTGCCAGCAGCTTAACCAGCCCTCAAGAGACCCAGTACTTC. The variable domain in full, completed from reference TRBV7-2 and TRBJ2-5, reads GAGVSQSPSNKVTEKGKDVELRCDPISGHTALYWYRQSLGQGLEFLIYFQGNSAPDKSGLPSDRFSAERTGGSVSTLTIQRTQQEDSAVYLCASSLTSPQETQYFGPGTRLLVL.

V and J are TRBV2 and TRBJ2-1; TRBD2 matches at 9 bases. CDR1 and CDR2 from the germline V gene are SNHLY and FYNNEI. The V and J ends lost 6 bases and 5 bases, in that order; junction bases with no gene match: 2. The CDR3 sequence is 13 residues long. DNA for the CDR3: TGTGCCAGCAGACTAGCGGGCAACAATGAGCAGTTCTTC. Protein sequence: CASRLAGNNEQFF.

V gene TRBV9 combines with J gene TRBJ2-7; TRBD1 agrees at 8 bases. This CDR3 has 15 residues. V shed 0 bases and J 5 bases; nucleotides not matched to a gene: 7. Germline V gene lookup returns CDR1 SGDLS and CDR2 YYNGEE. In nucleotides, the CDR3 is TGTGCCAGCAGCGTAGGAGGACAGGGATTCCACGAGCAGTACTTC. It codes for CASSVGGQGFHEQYF.

The chain recombines TRBV12-5 with TRBJ1-2; D is ambiguous. The CDR3 totals 12 residues. The germline gives CDR1 LGHNT, CDR2 FRNRAP. Trimming pared 1 base from V and 7 bases from J, leaving 7 bases between. CDR3 DNA: TGTGCTAGTGGTTTGGATAACAGTGGCTACACCTTC. Its translation: CASGLDNSGYTF. Together with reference TRBV12-5 and TRBJ1-2, the CDR3 gives the full variable domain: DARVTQTPRHKVTEMGQEVTMRCQPILGHNTVFWYRQTMMQGLELLAYFRNRAPLDDSGMPKDRFSAEMPDATLATLKIQPSEPRDSAVYFCASGLDNSGYTFGSGTRLTVV.

V is TRBV30 and J is TRBJ1-4; possible D gene TRBD1, 6 bases. CDR3 length equals 16 residues. Between the trimmed V and J ends, which lost 1 base and 3 bases, there was a span of 15 bases. In germline, CDR1 is GTSNPN, CDR2 SVGIG (reference sequence). The CDR3 bases are TGTGCCTGGAGTGCCCCCGGCAGGGGAGCTAATGAAAAACTGTTTTTT. This sequence encodes CAWSAPGRGANEKLFF.

The chain recombines TRBV10-2 with TRBJ2-3; 8 bases align to TRBD2. The CDR3 contains 15 residues. The V and J ends lost 2 bases and 4 bases, in that order; junction bases with no gene match: 5. Germline CDR1 reads WSHSY; CDR2 reads SAAADI. CDR3 DNA sequence: TGCGCCAGCAGTGAGGCGGGAGGTTACTCAGATACGCAGTATTTT. Translating gives CASSEAGGYSDTQYF.

CDR3 loop: CASSPPSRAGNYGYTF. CDR3 nucleotide sequence: TGTGCCAGCTCACCACCGAGTCGCGCAGGCAACTATGGCTACACCTTC. The V call is TRBV18, the J call TRBJ1-2; no clear D. This CDR3 has 16 amino acids. V gave up 0 bases and J gave up 2 bases, with 13 bases separating them. CDR1 and CDR2 from the germline V gene are KGHSH and LQKENI.

The chain carries TRBV6-6 and TRBJ2-1; 7 bases are shared with TRBD2. J was trimmed by 8 bases and V by 6 bases; bases with no gene match: 13. The CDR3 contains 15 residues. Looked up from germline, CDR1 is MNHNY and CDR2 is SVGAGI (reference sequence). Here the CDR3 reads CASSPGGGSGDEQFF. The CDR3 DNA follows: TGTGCCAGCAGCCCTGGGGGGGGAAGTGGAGATGAGCAGTTCTTC.

CDR3 DNA: TGTGCCAGCTCACGTGGGACAGATCTAAACTATGGCTACACCTTC. It is translated as CASSRGTDLNYGYTF. The chain recombines TRBV18 with TRBJ1-2; 7 nucleotides align to TRBD1. The germline V gene has CDR1 KGHSH and CDR2 LQKENI. This CDR3 is built from 15 residues. The ends lost 4 bases at V and 2 bases at J; junction bases unmatched: 7.

The V gene is TRBV11-2, the J gene TRBJ2-5; TRBD2 agrees at 7 bases. CDR1 and CDR2 (germline): SGHAT, FQNNGV. The CDR3 spans 17 residues. V lost 5 bases, J lost 1 base, and 13 bases stayed unmatched. The CDR3: CASSLGVASGAQETQYF. The CDR3 DNA reads TGTGCCAGCAGCCTAGGTGTTGCGAGCGGGGCCCAAGAGACCCAGTACTTC.

The chain couples TRBV19 to TRBJ2-5; 8 bases map to TRBD1. CDR3 length: 14 residues. Germline V gene lookup returns CDR1 LNHDA and CDR2 SQIVND (reference sequence). V shed 2 bases and J 5 bases; nucleotides not matched to a gene: 4. CDR3 residues: CASSIWDRRETQYF. CDR3 sequence (DNA): TGTGCCAGTAGTATATGGGACAGGAGGGAGACCCAGTACTTC.

V usage is TRBV19 and J usage is TRBJ2-1, with 11 bases matching TRBD2. The CDR3 sequence is 14 residues long. Trimming removed 4 bases from V and 7 bases from J; junction bases left unmatched: 3. Germline CDR1 LNHDA, CDR2 SQIVND (reference sequence). CDR3 nucleotide sequence: TGTGCCAGTAGTAGAACTAGCGGGAGAAATGAGCAGTTCTTC. This translates into CASSRTSGRNEQFF.

The V call is TRBV19, the J call TRBJ1-4; 7 bases match TRBD1. Germline CDR1 reads LNHDA; CDR2 reads SQIVND (reference sequence). This CDR3 is built from 14 residues. Trimming cost V 3 bases and J 6 bases; bases outside gene matches: 4. CDR3 protein: CASSIGQEDEKLFF. DNA for the CDR3: TGTGCCAGTAGTATCGGACAGGAGGATGAAAAACTGTTTTTT. Full variable domain (remainder filled in from reference TRBV19 and TRBJ1-4): DGGITQSPKYLFRKEGQNVTLSCEQNLNHDAMYWYRQDPGQGLRLIYYSQIVNDFQKGDIAEGYSVSREKKESFPLTVTSAQKNPTAFYLCASSIGQEDEKLFFGSGTQLSVL.

The chain uses TRBV7-8 and TRBJ2-3, with 7 positions matching TRBD2. This CDR3 has 17 residues. Germline assignment: CDR1 SGHVS and CDR2 FQNEAQ. Trimming removed 3 bases from V and 2 bases from J; junction bases left unmatched: 11. CDR3 coding DNA: TGTGCCAGCAGCTTGGCTAGCGGACCACCCTACACAGATACGCAGTATTTT. Its translation is CASSLASGPPYTDTQYF.

This chain connects TRBV27 to TRBJ2-6; weak D call: TRBD1 (5 bases). The CDR3 runs to 15 residues. Germline CDR1 MNHEY, CDR2 SMNVEV (reference sequence). Trimming left V 1 base short and J 2 bases short, with 6 bases between. Here the CDR3 DNA reads TGTGCCAGCAGTTTATTAGGGGCTGGGGCCAACGTCCTGACTTTC. Its protein product is CASSLLGAGANVLTF.

Ten or more counts support this clone. The chain employs TRBV10-1 and TRBJ1-1; D gene ambiguous. The CDR3 length is 14 residues. V was clipped by 2 bases and J by 4 bases, with 11 bases between them. Germline V gene sequence: CDR1 WNHNN, CDR2 SYGVQD (reference sequence). CDR3 sequence reads: CASSERTTGTEAFF. CDR3 nucleotide sequence: TGCGCCAGCAGTGAGAGGACTACCGGCACTGAAGCTTTCTTT.

V usage is TRBV27 and J usage is TRBJ2-1; 12 nucleotides align to TRBD2. CDR1 is MNHEY, CDR2 SMNVEV, per germline (reference sequence). The CDR3 covers 17 residues. After removal of 6 bases from V and 0 bases from J, the junction contained 6 bases not matched to a gene. CDR3 nucleotide sequence: TGTGCCAGCAGGCGACTAGCGGGAGCGAGCTCCTACAATGAGCAGTTCTTC. It is translated as CASRRLAGASSYNEQFF.

The rearrangement links TRBV7-3 to TRBJ1-2; D is unresolved. Germline CDR1 is SGHTA and CDR2 is FQGTGA. Deletions cut 6 bases from V and 2 bases from J, with 10 bases between. The CDR3 consists of 13 residues. CDR3 sequence reads: CASSLDTNYGYTF. The DNA of the CDR3 is TGTGCCAGCAGTCTAGACACCAACTATGGCTACACCTTC.

This clone was seen more than once but under ten times. This chain links TRBV19 with TRBJ2-7; D is ambiguous. CDR1 is LNHDA, CDR2 SQIVND, per germline (reference sequence). The CDR3 covers 14 residues. V was trimmed by 3 bases and J by 1 base, leaving 10 bases between them. CDR3 protein: CASSISLGSYEQYF. The CDR3 nucleotides read TGTGCCAGTAGTATTAGTTTGGGGTCCTACGAGCAGTACTTC.

The chain combines TRBV5-1 with TRBJ2-1; D is uncertain. This CDR3 region has 16 residues. From germline, CDR1 is SGHRS and CDR2 YFSETQ. The ends were cut back, 4 bases at V and 0 bases at J, with 14 bases in the middle. The CDR3 sequence is CASSASTVSSYNEQFF. The CDR3 DNA sequence: TGCGCCAGCAGCGCCTCAACCGTCAGCTCCTACAATGAGCAGTTCTTC.

The rearrangement uses TRBV27 and TRBJ2-7, with D tentatively TRBD2 (6 bases). The germline gives CDR1 MNHEY, CDR2 SMNVEV (reference sequence). Trimming removed 6 bases from V and 6 bases from J, with 21 bases in between. The CDR3 totals 15 residues. CDR3 nucleotide sequence: TGTGCCAGCAGACCGGGACTTACCTCGAGGGGCGAGCAGTACTTC. Translated: CASRPGLTSRGEQYF.